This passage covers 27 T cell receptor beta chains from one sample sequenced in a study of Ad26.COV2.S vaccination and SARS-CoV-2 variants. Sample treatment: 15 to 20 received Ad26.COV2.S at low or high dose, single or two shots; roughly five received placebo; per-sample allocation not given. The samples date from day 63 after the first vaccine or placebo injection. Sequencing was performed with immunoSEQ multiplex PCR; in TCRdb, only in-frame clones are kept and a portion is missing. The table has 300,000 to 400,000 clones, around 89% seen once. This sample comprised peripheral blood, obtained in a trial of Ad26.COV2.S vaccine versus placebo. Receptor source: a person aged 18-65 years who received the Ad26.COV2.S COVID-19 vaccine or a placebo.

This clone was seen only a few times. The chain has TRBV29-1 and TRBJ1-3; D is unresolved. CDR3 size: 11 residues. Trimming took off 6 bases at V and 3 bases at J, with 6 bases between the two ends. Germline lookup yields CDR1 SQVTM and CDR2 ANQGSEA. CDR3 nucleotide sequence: TGCAGCGTGGGTTTTGGAAACACCATATATTTT. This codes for CSVGFGNTIYF.

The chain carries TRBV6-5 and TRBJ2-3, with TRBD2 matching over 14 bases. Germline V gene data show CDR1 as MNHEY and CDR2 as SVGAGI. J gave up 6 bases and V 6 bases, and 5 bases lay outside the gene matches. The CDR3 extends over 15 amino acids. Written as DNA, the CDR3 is TGTGCCAGCAGGTCAAGACTAGCGGGAGGGGATACGCAGTATTTT. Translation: CASRSRLAGGDTQYF.

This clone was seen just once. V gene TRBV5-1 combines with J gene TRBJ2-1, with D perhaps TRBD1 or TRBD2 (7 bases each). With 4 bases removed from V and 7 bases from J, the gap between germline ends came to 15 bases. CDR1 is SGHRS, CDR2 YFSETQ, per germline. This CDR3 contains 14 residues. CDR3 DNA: TGCGCCAGCAGCGAGCAGGGGGGGATTAATGAGCAGTTCTTC. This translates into CASSEQGGINEQFF.

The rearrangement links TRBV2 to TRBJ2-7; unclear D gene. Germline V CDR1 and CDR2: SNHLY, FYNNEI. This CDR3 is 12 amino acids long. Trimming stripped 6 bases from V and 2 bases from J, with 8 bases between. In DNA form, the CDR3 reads TGTGCCAGCAGAGGTCAACCCTACGAGCAGTACTTC. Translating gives CASRGQPYEQYF.

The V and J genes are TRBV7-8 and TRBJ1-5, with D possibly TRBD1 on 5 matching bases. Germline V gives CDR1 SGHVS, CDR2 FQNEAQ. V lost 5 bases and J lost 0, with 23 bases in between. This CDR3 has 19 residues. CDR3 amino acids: CASSPRGWQGDYSNQPQHF. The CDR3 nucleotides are TGTGCCAGCAGCCCAAGGGGTTGGCAGGGCGATTATAGCAATCAGCCCCAGCATTTT.

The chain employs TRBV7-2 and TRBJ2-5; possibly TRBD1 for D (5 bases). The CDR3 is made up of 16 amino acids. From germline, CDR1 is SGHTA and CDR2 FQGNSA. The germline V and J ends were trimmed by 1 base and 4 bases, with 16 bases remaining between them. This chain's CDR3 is CASSLGDSSSAETQYF. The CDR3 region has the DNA TGTGCCAGCAGCTTAGGCGACAGCAGTTCCGCAGAGACCCAGTACTTC.

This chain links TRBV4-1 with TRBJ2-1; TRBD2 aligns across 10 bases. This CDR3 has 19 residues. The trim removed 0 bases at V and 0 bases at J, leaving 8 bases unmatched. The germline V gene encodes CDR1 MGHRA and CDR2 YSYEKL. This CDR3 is CASSQESPSGGSSYNEQFF. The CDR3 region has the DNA TGCGCCAGCAGCCAAGAATCTCCTAGCGGGGGAAGCTCCTACAATGAGCAGTTCTTC.

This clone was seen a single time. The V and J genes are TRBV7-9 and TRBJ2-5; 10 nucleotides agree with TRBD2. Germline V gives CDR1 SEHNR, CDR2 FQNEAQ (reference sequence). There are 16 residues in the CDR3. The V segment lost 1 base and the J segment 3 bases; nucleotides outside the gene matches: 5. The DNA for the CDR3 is TGTGCCAGCAGCTTAGGAGTTAGCGGGGGGAAAGAGACCCAGTACTTC. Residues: CASSLGVSGGKETQYF.

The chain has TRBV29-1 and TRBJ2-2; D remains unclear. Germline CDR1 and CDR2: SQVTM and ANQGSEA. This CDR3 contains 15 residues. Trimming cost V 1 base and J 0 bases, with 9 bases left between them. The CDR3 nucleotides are TGCAGCGTTGAAGCGTGGCCCGCGAACACCGGGGAGCTGTTTTTT. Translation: CSVEAWPANTGELFF.

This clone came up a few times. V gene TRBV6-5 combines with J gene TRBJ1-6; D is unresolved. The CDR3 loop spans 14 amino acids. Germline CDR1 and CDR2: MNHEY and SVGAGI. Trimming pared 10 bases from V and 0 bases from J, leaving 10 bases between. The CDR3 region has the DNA TGTGCCATCCGACGGAGCTCCTATAATTCACCCCTCCACTTT. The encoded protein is CAIRRSSYNSPLHF.

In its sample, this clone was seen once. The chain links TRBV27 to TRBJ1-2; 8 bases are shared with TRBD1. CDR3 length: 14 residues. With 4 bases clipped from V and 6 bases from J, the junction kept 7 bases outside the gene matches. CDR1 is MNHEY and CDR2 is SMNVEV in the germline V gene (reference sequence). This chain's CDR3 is CASSSSTGVHGYTF. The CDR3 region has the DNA TGTGCCAGCAGTTCCTCGACAGGGGTTCATGGCTACACCTTC.

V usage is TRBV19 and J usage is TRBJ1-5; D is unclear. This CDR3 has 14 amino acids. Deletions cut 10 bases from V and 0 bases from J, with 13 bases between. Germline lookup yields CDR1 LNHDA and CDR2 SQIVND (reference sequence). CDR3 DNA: TGTGCCACTGAGAGGGAAACTAGCAATCAGCCCCAGCATTTT. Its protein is CATERETSNQPQHF.

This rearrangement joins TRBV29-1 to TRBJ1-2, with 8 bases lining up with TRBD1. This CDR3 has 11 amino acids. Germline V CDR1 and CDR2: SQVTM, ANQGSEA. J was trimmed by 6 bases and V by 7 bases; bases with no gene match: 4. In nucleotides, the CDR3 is TGCAGCGGAGGACAGGGCGATGGCTACACCTTC. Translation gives CSGGQGDGYTF.

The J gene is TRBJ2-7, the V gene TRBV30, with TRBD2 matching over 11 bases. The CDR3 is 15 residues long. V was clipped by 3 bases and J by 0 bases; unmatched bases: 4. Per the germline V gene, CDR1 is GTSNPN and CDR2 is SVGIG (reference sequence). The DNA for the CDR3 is TGTGCCTGGAGGGGGGGACTAGCGGACTCCTACGAGCAGTACTTC. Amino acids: CAWRGGLADSYEQYF.

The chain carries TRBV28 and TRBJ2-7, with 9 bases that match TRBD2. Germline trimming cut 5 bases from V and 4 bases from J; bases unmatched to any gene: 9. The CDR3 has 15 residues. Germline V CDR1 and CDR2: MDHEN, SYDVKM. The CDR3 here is CASSAGLARGYEQYF. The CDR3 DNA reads TGTGCCAGCAGTGCGGGACTAGCCAGGGGATACGAGCAGTACTTC.

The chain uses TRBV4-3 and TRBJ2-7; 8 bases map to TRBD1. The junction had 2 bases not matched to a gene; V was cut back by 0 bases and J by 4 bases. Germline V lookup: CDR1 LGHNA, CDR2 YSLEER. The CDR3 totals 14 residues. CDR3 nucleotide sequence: TGCGCCAGCAGCCAAGACAGGGGGCTTTACGAGCAGTACTTC. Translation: CASSQDRGLYEQYF.

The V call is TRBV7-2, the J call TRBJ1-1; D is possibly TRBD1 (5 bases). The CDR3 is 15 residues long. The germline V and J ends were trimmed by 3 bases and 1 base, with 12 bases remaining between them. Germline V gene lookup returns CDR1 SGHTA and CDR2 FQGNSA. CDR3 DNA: TGTGCCAGCAGCTTCCGGGGCTTCTCGAACACTGAAGCTTTCTTT. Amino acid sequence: CASSFRGFSNTEAFF.

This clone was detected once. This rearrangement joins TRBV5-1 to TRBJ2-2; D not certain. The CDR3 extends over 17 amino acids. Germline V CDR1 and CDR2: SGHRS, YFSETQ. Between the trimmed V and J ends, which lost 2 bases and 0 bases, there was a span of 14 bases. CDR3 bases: TGCGCCAGCAGCTTCCCCCGTTACGCCTCGAACACCGGGGAGCTGTTTTTT. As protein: CASSFPRYASNTGELFF.

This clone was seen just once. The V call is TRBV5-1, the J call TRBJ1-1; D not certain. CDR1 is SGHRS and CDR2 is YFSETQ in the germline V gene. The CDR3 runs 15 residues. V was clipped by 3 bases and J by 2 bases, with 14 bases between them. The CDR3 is CASSSTPSLNTEAFF. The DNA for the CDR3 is TGCGCCAGCAGCTCCACCCCATCTTTAAACACTGAAGCTTTCTTT.

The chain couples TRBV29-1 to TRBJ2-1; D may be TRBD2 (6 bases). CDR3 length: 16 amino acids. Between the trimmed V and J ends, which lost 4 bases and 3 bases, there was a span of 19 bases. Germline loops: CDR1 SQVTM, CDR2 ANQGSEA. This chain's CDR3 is CSVVNSEGLHYNEQFF. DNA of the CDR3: TGCAGCGTTGTTAATTCCGAGGGACTGCACTACAATGAGCAGTTCTTC.

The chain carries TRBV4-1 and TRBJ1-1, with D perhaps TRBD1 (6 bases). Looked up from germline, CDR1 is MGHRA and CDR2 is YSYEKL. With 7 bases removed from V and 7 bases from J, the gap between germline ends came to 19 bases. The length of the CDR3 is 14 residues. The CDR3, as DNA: TGCGCCAGCACCCCCAAATCAGGGGCCATTGAAGCTTTCTTT. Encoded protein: CASTPKSGAIEAFF.

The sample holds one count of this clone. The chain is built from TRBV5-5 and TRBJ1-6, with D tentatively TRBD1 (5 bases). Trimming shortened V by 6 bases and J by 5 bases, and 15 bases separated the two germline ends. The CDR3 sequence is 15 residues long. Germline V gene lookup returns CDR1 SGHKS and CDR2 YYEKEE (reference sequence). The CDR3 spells CASILTGTDNSPLHF. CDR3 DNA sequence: TGTGCCAGCATCCTAACCGGGACGGATAATTCACCCCTCCACTTT.

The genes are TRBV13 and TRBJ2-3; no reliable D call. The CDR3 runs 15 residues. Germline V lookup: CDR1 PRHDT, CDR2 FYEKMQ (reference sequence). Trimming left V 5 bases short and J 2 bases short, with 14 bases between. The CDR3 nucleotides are TGTGCCAGCAGCAGTAGGGCAGCACCCACAGATACGCAGTATTTT. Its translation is CASSSRAAPTDTQYF.

This chain's CDR3 is CSASTLTSSGNTIYF. In nucleotides, the CDR3 is TGCAGTGCTAGTACTCTCACTTCTTCTGGAAACACCATATATTTT. The chain couples TRBV20-1 to TRBJ1-3; D unresolved. Germline V lookup: CDR1 DFQATT, CDR2 SNEGSKA (reference sequence). Trimming took 3 bases from V and 1 from J, leaving 13 bases between them. CDR3 length: 15 amino acids.

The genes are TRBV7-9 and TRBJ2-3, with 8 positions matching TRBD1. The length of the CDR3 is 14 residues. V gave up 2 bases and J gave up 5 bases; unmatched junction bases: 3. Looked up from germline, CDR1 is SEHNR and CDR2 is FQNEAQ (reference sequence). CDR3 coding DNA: TGTGCCAGCAGCTTAAGGGACAGGAAAGATACGCAGTATTTT. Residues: CASSLRDRKDTQYF.

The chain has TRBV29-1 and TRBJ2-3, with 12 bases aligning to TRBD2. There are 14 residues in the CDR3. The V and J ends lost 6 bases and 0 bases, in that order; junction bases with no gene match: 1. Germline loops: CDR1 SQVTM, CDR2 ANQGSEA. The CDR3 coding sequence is TGCAGCGTGGGGACTAGCGGGAGCACAGATACGCAGTATTTT. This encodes CSVGTSGSTDTQYF.

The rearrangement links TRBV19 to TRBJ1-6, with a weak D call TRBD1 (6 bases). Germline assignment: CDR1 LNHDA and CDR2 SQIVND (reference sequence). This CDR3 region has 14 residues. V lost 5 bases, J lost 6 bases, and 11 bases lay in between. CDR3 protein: CASSGQTFNSPLHF. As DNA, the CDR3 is TGTGCCAGTAGTGGACAGACGTTTAATTCACCCCTCCACTTT.